A single sample is the source of the 13 T cell receptor beta chains below, sequenced in a study of identical twins. Each CDR3 protein is one row after TCRdb ran MiXCR on the 5' RACE reads. The sample lists about 290,000 distinct CDR3 sequences, roughly 8.6% seen once, with approximately 7% in the top ten. The sample was also linked to a second study, of yellow fever vaccine responses in identical twins.

The material sequenced was CD8+ T cells sorted from blood. The receptors derive from a young woman in good health.

This clonotype was picked up a small number of times. This rearrangement joins TRBV7-9 to TRBJ1-1; D is uncertain. The CDR3 extends over 17 amino acids. Germline CDR1 is SEHNR and CDR2 is FQNEAQ (reference sequence). Trimming took off 3 bases at V and 3 bases at J, with 20 bases between the two ends. CDR3 amino acids: CASSFPTSRGEDTEAFF. CDR3 in DNA: TGTGCCAGCAGCTTCCCGACGTCGCGGGGTGAGGACACTGAAGCTTTCTTT.

This clonotype has a count of ten or more. The chain combines TRBV6-5 with TRBJ1-2; no definite D call. The CDR3 is 15 residues long. From germline, CDR1 is MNHEY and CDR2 SVGAGI. With 0 bases removed from V and 3 bases from J, the gap between germline ends came to 11 bases. The CDR3 loop reads CASSYSIEGYYGYTF. CDR3 in DNA: TGTGCCAGCAGTTACTCGATCGAAGGGTACTATGGCTACACCTTC.

This chain uses TRBV7-8 with TRBJ2-3, with a weak D call TRBD2 (6 bases). V lost 1 base, J lost 6 bases, and 20 bases lay in between. This CDR3 contains 17 residues. Germline V gene sequence: CDR1 SGHVS, CDR2 FQNEAQ. As DNA, the CDR3 is TGTGCCAGCAGCTTAGTCGGGGGTAGCCGAGGTTTGGATACGCAGTATTTT. Amino acids: CASSLVGGSRGLDTQYF. The complete variable domain, with remaining parts taken from reference TRBV7-8 and TRBJ2-3, reads GAGVSQSPRYKVAKRGQDVALRCDPISGHVSLFWYQQALGQGPEFLTYFQNEAQLDKSGLPSDRFFAERPEGSVSTLKIQRTQQEDSAVYLCASSLVGGSRGLDTQYFGPGTRLTVL.

The chain employs TRBV27 and TRBJ2-7; the match to TRBD1 covers 7 bases. Trimming cost V 5 bases and J 3 bases; bases outside gene matches: 10. Per the germline V gene, CDR1 is MNHEY and CDR2 is SMNVEV (reference sequence). The CDR3 consists of 15 residues. The CDR3 DNA sequence: TGTGCCAGCAGTCCCGGGACAGCGGCTCACTACGAGCAGTACTTC. Its protein product is CASSPGTAAHYEQYF.

This clonotype was detected a few times. The V and J genes are TRBV20-1 and TRBJ2-7; 9 bases line up with TRBD2. V lost 5 bases to trimming and J lost 3 bases; unmatched junction nucleotides: 11. Germline V lookup: CDR1 DFQATT, CDR2 SNEGSKA (reference sequence). The CDR3 loop spans 15 amino acids. The CDR3 loop is CSAPLVVAGVYEQYF. In DNA, the CDR3 is TGCAGTGCTCCCTTGGTGGTAGCGGGAGTCTACGAGCAGTACTTC.

This clonotype was seen more than once but under ten times. The chain joins TRBV9 to TRBJ2-5, with 9 bases that match TRBD2. The length of the CDR3 is 14 residues. Germline assignment: CDR1 SGDLS and CDR2 YYNGEE. V shed 7 bases, J shed 5 bases, and the junction held 9 bases outside the gene matches. This CDR3 is CASSSGGPEETQYF. The CDR3 DNA reads as TGTGCCAGCTCGAGCGGGGGGCCCGAGGAGACCCAGTACTTC. Supplemented by reference TRBV9 and TRBJ2-5, the full variable domain reads DSGVTQTPKHLITATGQRVTLRCSPRSGDLSVYWYQQSLDQGLQFLIQYYNGEERAKGNILERFSAQQFPDLHSELNLSSLELGDSALYFCASSSGGPEETQYFGPGTRLLVL.

A word on this clonotype: Mismatch with germline at one junction end may stem from a read error. The chain is built from TRBV20-1 and TRBJ2-7; D call uncertain. This CDR3 has 12 amino acids. Per germline, CDR1 DFQATT and CDR2 SNEGSKA (reference sequence). The CDR3 nucleotides are TGCAGTGCTCTAGGGTTAAACTACGAGCTGTACTTC. Protein: CSALGLNYELYF.

This clonotype was counted a few times. The chain employs TRBV11-2 and TRBJ1-1; D remains unclear. Per the germline V gene, CDR1 is SGHAT and CDR2 is FQNNGV. V was trimmed by 2 bases and J by 0 bases, leaving 16 bases between them. This CDR3 has 17 residues. The CDR3 DNA is TGTGCCAGCAGCTTATGGTTGAGGGAGAGTGTGAACACTGAAGCTTTCTTT. As protein: CASSLWLRESVNTEAFF. The variable domain in full, completed from reference TRBV11-2 and TRBJ1-1, reads EAGVAQSPRYKIIEKRQSVAFWCNPISGHATLYWYQQILGQGPKLLIQFQNNGVVDDSQLPKDRFSAERLKGVDSTLKIQPAKLEDSAVYLCASSLWLRESVNTEAFFGQGTRLTVV.

This clonotype showed up many times. V usage is TRBV7-8 and J usage is TRBJ2-1; a possible D gene is TRBD2 (6 bases). Looked up from germline, CDR1 is SGHVS and CDR2 is FQNEAQ. The CDR3 is made up of 16 amino acids. Trimming pared 5 bases from V and 2 bases from J, leaving 16 bases between. CDR3 DNA: TGTGCCAGCAGCGCTCCCCGGGGGAGGACCTACAATGAGCAGTTCTTC. Amino acids: CASSAPRGRTYNEQFF.

The V gene is TRBV20-1, the J gene TRBJ2-1; 16 bases align to TRBD2. The trim removed 4 bases at V and 0 bases at J, leaving 6 bases unmatched. The germline V gene encodes CDR1 DFQATT and CDR2 SNEGSKA (reference sequence). The CDR3 sequence is 18 residues long. Here the CDR3 reads CSANPGLAGGYSYNEQFF. The CDR3 DNA is TGCAGTGCTAACCCGGGACTAGCGGGAGGGTACTCCTACAATGAGCAGTTCTTC.

This clonotype was seen ten or more times. The genes are TRBV2 and TRBJ2-7; TRBD1 matches at 8 bases. This CDR3 comprises 15 residues. The germline V gene encodes CDR1 SNHLY and CDR2 FYNNEI. The junction had 8 bases not matched to a gene; V was cut back by 4 bases and J by 3 bases. The chain's CDR3 is CASSGRGQADYEQYF. The CDR3 nucleotides read TGTGCCAGCAGTGGTCGGGGACAGGCCGACTACGAGCAGTACTTC.

Many counts were recorded for this clonotype. This chain's CDR3 is CASSQSLGSNEQFF. The CDR3, as DNA: TGCGCCAGCAGCCAATCACTAGGATCCAATGAGCAGTTCTTC. The J gene is TRBJ2-1, the V gene TRBV4-1; the D gene is possibly TRBD2 (5 bases). The germline gives CDR1 MGHRA, CDR2 YSYEKL. Trimming left V 2 bases short and J 6 bases short, with 11 bases between. CDR3 size: 14 residues.

This clonotype has ten or more counts. V usage is TRBV11-2 and J usage is TRBJ2-7, with TRBD2 matching 12 bases. J was trimmed by 0 bases and V by 5 bases; bases with no gene match: 5. The CDR3 is made up of 16 amino acids. Germline V CDR1 and CDR2: SGHAT, FQNNGV. In DNA, the CDR3 is TGTGCCAGCAGCGCGCAGACTAGCGGGAGCTCCTACGAGCAGTACTTC. It is translated as CASSAQTSGSSYEQYF.